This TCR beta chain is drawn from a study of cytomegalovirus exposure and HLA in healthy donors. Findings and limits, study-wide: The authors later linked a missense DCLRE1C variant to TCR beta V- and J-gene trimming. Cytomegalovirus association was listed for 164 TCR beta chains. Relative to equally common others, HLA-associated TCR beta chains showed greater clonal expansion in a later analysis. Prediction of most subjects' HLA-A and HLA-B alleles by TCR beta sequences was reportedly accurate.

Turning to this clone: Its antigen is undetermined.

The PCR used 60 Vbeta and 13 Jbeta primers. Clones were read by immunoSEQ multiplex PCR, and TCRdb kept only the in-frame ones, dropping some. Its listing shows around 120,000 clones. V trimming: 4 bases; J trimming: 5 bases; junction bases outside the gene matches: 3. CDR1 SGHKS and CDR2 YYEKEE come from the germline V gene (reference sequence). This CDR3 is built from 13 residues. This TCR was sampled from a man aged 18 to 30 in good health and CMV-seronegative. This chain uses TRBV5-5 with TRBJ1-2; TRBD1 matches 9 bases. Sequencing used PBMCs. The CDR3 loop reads CASSGGTGYGYTF. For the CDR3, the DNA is TGTGCCAGCAGCGGAGGGACAGGGTATGGCTACACCTTC.